The clone carrying this T cell receptor (beta chain) was detected a few times. Antigen specificity is unknown. Unique molecular identifiers were added to individual cDNA molecules. TCRdb reprocessed the 5' RACE reads with MiXCR, giving one entry per CDR3 protein. Of tens of thousands of distinct CDR3 sequences in the sample, more than 10% are singletons; the top ten hold about 1.1%. Germline assignment: CDR1 SGHTA and CDR2 FQGNSA. V shed 8 bases and J shed 5 bases, with 10 bases lying between them. The CDR3 consists of 13 residues. The data derive from a study of early T cells in non-severe SARS-CoV-2 infection. Turning to the study itself: Bulk RNA from unsorted whole blood was sequenced; chains were unpaired. General study findings and limits: The matching step, a VDJdb search, favored anti-spike CD8 responses and missed private and CD4 specificities.

The source is an adult who was a healthcare worker with PCR-confirmed SARS-CoV-2 infection or an uninfected control (not recorded which). Sequencing used whole blood. The V call is TRBV7-2, the J call TRBJ2-6; D remains unclear. The DNA for the CDR3 is TGTGCCAGCCCAGGTTTTAGGGCCAACGTCCTGACTTTC. It is translated as CASPGFRANVLTF.